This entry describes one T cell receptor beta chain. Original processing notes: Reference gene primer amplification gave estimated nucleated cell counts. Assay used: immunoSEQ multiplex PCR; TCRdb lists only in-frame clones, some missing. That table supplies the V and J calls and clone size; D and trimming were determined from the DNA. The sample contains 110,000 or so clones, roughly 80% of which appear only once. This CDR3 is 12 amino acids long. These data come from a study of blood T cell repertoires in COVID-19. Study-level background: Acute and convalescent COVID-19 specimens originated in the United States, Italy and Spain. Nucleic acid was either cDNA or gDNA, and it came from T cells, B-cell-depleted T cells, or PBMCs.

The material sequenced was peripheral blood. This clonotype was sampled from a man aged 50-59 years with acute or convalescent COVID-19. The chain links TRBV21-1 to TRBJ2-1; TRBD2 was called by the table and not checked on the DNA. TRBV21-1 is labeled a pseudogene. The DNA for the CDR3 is TGTGCCAGCGGCCCGGGACTAGCGGTGCAGTTCTTC. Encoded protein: CASGPGLAVQFF.